This T cell receptor beta chain emerged from a study of T-cell reconstitution after alpha-beta-depleted transplantation in children. A TCRbeta library incorporating unique molecular identifiers was prepared. In TCRdb, the PCR reads were re-called with MiXCR into one record per CDR3 protein. The data hold approximately 400,000 distinct CDR3 sequences, with approximately 11% observed a single time. This clonotype was seen many times. V shed 0 bases and J shed 4 bases, with 9 bases lying between them. Germline assignment: CDR1 MNHEY and CDR2 SVGAGI. This CDR3 spans 14 amino acids. The sample here was PBMCs from the stem cell graft donor, taken from the stem cell graft. This TCR came from a human donor who donated a stem cell graft to a child with acute myeloid leukemia. The genes are TRBV6-5 and TRBJ2-5; possible D gene TRBD2, 6 bases. The DNA of the CDR3 is TGTGCCAGCAGTTACTCGATCGGGAGAGAGACCCAGTACTTC. It translates to CASSYSIGRETQYF.